The clone carrying this T cell receptor beta chain was recorded a few times. The target antigen is unknown. V gave up 3 bases and J gave up 3 bases; unmatched junction bases: 9. This CDR3 has 15 residues. The germline CDR1 and CDR2 sequences are DFQATT and SNEGSKA (reference sequence). A J-beta primer mix and a sample-barcoded 5' primer were used in a second PCR of about 6 to 12 cycles. TCRdb recomputed calls from the 5' RACE reads with MiXCR, one row per CDR3 protein. Of 1.5 million to 2 million distinct CDR3 sequences listed, about 50% were seen once; the top ten hold around 2.1%. Researchers collected ten milliliters of peripheral blood from every single donor. The data are from a study of blood T cells in healthy people across ages. The overall study: In model experiments, template switching was able to capture about one barcoded beta molecule for every two T cells that were present.

Study-level findings and limits: Strong correlation existed between TCR beta diversity and naive T cell percentage. Diversity was estimated from one million T cells, and these estimates were considered underestimates.

The chain has TRBV20-1 and TRBJ2-5; 8 nucleotides line up with TRBD2. Sequencing was performed on blood. This receptor was obtained from a woman aged 35 to 49 in good health. The CDR3 DNA reads TGCAGTGCTAGCGGCCCCGGGACTAGGGAAGAGACCCAGTACTTC. Protein sequence: CSASGPGTREETQYF.